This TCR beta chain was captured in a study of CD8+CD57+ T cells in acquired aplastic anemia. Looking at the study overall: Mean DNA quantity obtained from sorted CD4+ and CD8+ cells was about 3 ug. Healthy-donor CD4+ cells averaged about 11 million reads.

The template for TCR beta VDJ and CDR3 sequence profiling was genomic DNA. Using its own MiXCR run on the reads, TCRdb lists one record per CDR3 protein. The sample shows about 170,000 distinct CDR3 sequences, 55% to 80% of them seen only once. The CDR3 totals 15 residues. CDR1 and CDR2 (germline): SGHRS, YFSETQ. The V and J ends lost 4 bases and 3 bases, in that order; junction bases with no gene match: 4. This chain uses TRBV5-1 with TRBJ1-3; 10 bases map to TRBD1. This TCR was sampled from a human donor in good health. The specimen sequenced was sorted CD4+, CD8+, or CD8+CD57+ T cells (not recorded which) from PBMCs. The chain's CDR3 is CASSPTGGGGNTIYF. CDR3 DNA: TGCGCCAGCAGCCCGACAGGGGGCGGTGGAAACACCATATATTTT.